This TCR beta chain was recorded in a study of vaccination effects on CD4 cells after COVID-19. Regarding this clone: Its specificity is not known. Other DNA variants within this sample encode the same CDR3.

The table came from immunoSEQ multiplex PCR; TCRdb's copy has only in-frame clones and leaves some out. The sample records fewer than 35,000 clones, 70% being singletons. Culture proceeded for about 11 days, and CD4+ T cells were then isolated. In germline, CDR1 is SGHRS, CDR2 YFSETQ. The ends lost 4 bases at V and 4 bases at J; junction bases unmatched: 2. The CDR3 is made up of 13 amino acids. The J gene is TRBJ1-5, the V gene TRBV5-1, with 7 bases that match TRBD1. The receptor was derived from a human donor who received a COVID-19 vaccine. The input for sequencing was CD4+ T cells from PBMCs cultured without peptide, taken before COVID-19 vaccination. The CDR3 DNA sequence: TGCGCCAGCAGCCGGGACAGTAATCAGCCCCAGCATTTT. Translation gives CASSRDSNQPQHF.